One and the same sample provided the 28 T cell receptor beta chains below, sequenced in a study of blood T cell repertoires in COVID-19. Method: immunoSEQ multiplex PCR; TCRdb's copy keeps in-frame clones and lacks some. The sample lists roughly 170,000 clones, around four fifths occurring once. Sequenced sample: PBMCs or T cells enriched from blood (not recorded which). All receptors derive from a woman between 45 and 65 years old who had recovered from COVID-19.

This chain links TRBV4-3 with TRBJ1-2; 7 bases match TRBD1. The J segment lost 8 bases and the V segment lost 0 bases, leaving 9 bases of the junction unmatched. The CDR3 covers 15 residues. Germline V gene sequence: CDR1 LGHNA, CDR2 YSLEER. The CDR3 here is CASSQDWDRWDGYTF. In DNA form, the CDR3 reads TGCGCCAGCAGCCAAGATTGGGACAGATGGGACGGCTACACCTTC.

This rearrangement joins TRBV3-1 (or the pseudogene TRBV3-2) to TRBJ2-3, with 7 bases identical to TRBD2. The length of the CDR3 is 16 residues. Germline-derived CDR1 and CDR2 are LGHDT and YNNKEL (reference sequence). Trimming at V came to 4 bases and at J to 4 bases, leaving 11 bases not matched to a gene. The CDR3 region is CASSPIRRLAADTQYF. The CDR3 DNA follows: TGTGCCAGCAGCCCCATTCGAAGGCTAGCGGCAGATACGCAGTATTTT.

This clone has a single count. The rearrangement uses TRBV7-2 and TRBJ2-2; D might be TRBD1 (6 bases). With 5 bases removed from V and 4 bases from J, the gap between germline ends came to 11 bases. This CDR3 contains 14 residues. Germline V lookup: CDR1 SGHTA, CDR2 FQGNSA. The CDR3 region is CASSPGHRTGELFF. The CDR3 DNA is TGTGCCAGCAGCCCGGGACACCGCACCGGGGAGCTGTTTTTT.

V is TRBV6-2 or TRBV6-3 and J is TRBJ1-4; 8 bases are shared with TRBD1. V gave up 6 bases and J gave up 5 bases; unmatched junction bases: 5. Germline CDR1 MNHEY, CDR2 SVGEGT. This CDR3 spans 14 amino acids. CDR3 region: CASSRNRGNEKLFF. The CDR3 DNA reads TGTGCCAGCAGCCGCAACAGGGGGAATGAAAAACTGTTTTTT.

This clone was counted a single time. The CDR3 region is CASSPHMNYGYTF. CDR3 DNA: TGTGCCAGCAGCCCACACATGAACTATGGCTACACCTTC. This chain joins TRBV6-5 and TRBJ1-2; no reliable D call. Germline assignment: CDR1 MNHEY and CDR2 SVGAGI. The CDR3 runs 13 residues. V lost 6 bases to trimming and J lost 2 bases, with 10 bases between them.

This clone has more than one count but fewer than ten. V is TRBV9 and J is TRBJ1-2; D might be TRBD1 (6 bases). Trimming left V 4 bases short and J 6 bases short, with 13 bases between. Germline V lookup: CDR1 SGDLS, CDR2 YYNGEE. The CDR3 contains 13 residues. The CDR3 reads CASSLRGGDGYTF. The CDR3 nucleotides are TGTGCCAGCAGCCTACGAGGGGGGGATGGCTACACCTTC.

This clone was found a few times. CDR3 region: CASSLSSDYGYTF. The CDR3 nucleotides are TGTGCCAGCAGCTTAAGTAGCGACTATGGCTACACCTTC. This chain links TRBV7-2 with TRBJ1-2; D unresolved. CDR3 size: 13 residues. Per the germline V gene, CDR1 is SGHTA and CDR2 is FQGNSA. Trimming left V 2 bases short and J 3 bases short, with 7 bases between.

The V call is TRBV29-1, the J call TRBJ1-2; 10 nucleotides align to TRBD1. CDR1 and CDR2 from the germline V gene are SQVTM and ANQGSEA. This CDR3 is built from 15 residues. The V and J ends lost 6 bases and 4 bases, in that order; junction bases with no gene match: 11. DNA of the CDR3: TGCAGCGTGGTCGGGACAGGGGCCCACTTCTATGGCTACACCTTC. Amino acids: CSVVGTGAHFYGYTF.

The gene calls are TRBV5-8 and TRBJ2-7, with a weak D call TRBD1 (5 bases). The CDR3 has 14 amino acids. Germline V gene lookup returns CDR1 SGHTS and CDR2 YDEGEE. The ends were cut back, 6 bases at V and 0 bases at J, with 13 bases in the middle. CDR3 nucleotide sequence: TGTGCCAGCAACTCAGGGAATCCCTCCTACGAGCAGTACGTC. This translates into CASNSGNPSYEQYV.

The V and J genes are TRBV21-1 and TRBJ2-3; the DNA was not compared with TRBD1, the D call given in the table. TRBV21-1 is a pseudogene. There are 14 residues in the CDR3. For the CDR3, the DNA is TGTGCCAGCATAACGGGACACACCACAGATACGCAGTATTTT. Translation gives CASITGHTTDTQYF.

This sequence joins TRBV28 and TRBJ1-1; maybe TRBD1 (5 bases). The CDR3 covers 14 residues. V lost 10 bases to trimming and J lost 3 bases, with 18 bases between them. From germline, CDR1 is MDHEN and CDR2 SYDVKM. In DNA form, the CDR3 reads TGTGCCACCAAGGCCCCGGTGGGGCACACTGAAGCTTTCTTT. This gives the protein CATKAPVGHTEAFF.

The chain recombines TRBV7-2 with TRBJ2-3; 14 bases fit TRBD2. This CDR3 contains 17 residues. From germline, CDR1 is SGHTA and CDR2 FQGNSA. Trimming cost V 5 bases and J 6 bases; bases outside gene matches: 10. CDR3 sequence: CASSGTSGRRGMDTQYF. The CDR3 DNA reads as TGTGCCAGCAGCGGGACTAGCGGGAGAAGGGGAATGGATACGCAGTATTTT.

The J gene is TRBJ2-7, the V gene TRBV5-5; tentative D call: TRBD2 (7 bases). The V and J ends lost 0 bases and 0 bases respectively, with 13 bases between them. The CDR3 consists of 16 residues. Germline lookup yields CDR1 SGHKS and CDR2 YYEKEE (reference sequence). The CDR3 DNA sequence: TGTGCCAGCAGCTTGGTGTCGGGGGGCCGCTCCTACGAGCAGTACGTC. This sequence encodes CASSLVSGGRSYEQYV.

In DNA form, the CDR3 reads TGCGCCAGCAGCTCGCTAACAGGGAACAATGAGCAGTTCTTC. Amino acids: CASSSLTGNNEQFF. This chain joins TRBV5-1 and TRBJ2-1; maybe TRBD1 (6 bases). Per the germline V gene, CDR1 is SGHRS and CDR2 is YFSETQ. The CDR3 length is 14 residues. V lost 3 bases, J lost 5 bases, and 12 bases lay in between.

This chain joins TRBV7-9 and TRBJ1-1; TRBD1 aligns across 11 bases. CDR3 length equals 15 residues. The trim removed 7 bases at V and 4 bases at J, leaving 8 bases unmatched. CDR1 SEHNR and CDR2 FQNEAQ come from the germline V gene (reference sequence). The CDR3 protein is CASTPSGTGGTEAFF. The DNA of the CDR3 is TGTGCCAGCACCCCGTCGGGGACAGGGGGCACTGAAGCTTTCTTT.

The rearrangement links TRBV5-6 to TRBJ1-4; D gene unclear. V lost 4 bases to trimming and J lost 7 bases, with 14 bases between them. Germline values: CDR1 SGHDT, CDR2 YYEEEE. The CDR3 covers 14 residues. The CDR3 nucleotides are TGTGCCAGCAGCGAGAGCGCGAGGCCTGAAAAACTGTTTTTT. Translating it yields CASSESARPEKLFF. Variable domain in full (rest from reference TRBV5-6 and TRBJ1-4): DAGVTQSPTHLIKTRGQQVTLRCSPKSGHDTVSWYQQALGQGPQFIFQYYEEEERQRGNFPDRFSGHQFPNYSSELNVNALLLGDSALYLCASSESARPEKLFFGSGTQLSVL.

This chain joins TRBV29-1 and TRBJ2-3; the match to TRBD1 covers 9 bases. The trim removed 7 bases at V and 0 bases at J, leaving 8 bases unmatched. The CDR3 has 15 residues. Per germline, CDR1 SQVTM and CDR2 ANQGSEA. CDR3 sequence (DNA): TGCAGCGCTTTAGGGACAGGGCCGAGCACAGATACGCAGTATTTT. Amino acids: CSALGTGPSTDTQYF.

The rearrangement links TRBV14 to TRBJ2-7, with D maybe TRBD2 (6 bases). Germline V gene sequence: CDR1 SGHDN, CDR2 FVKESK. This CDR3 contains 12 residues. V was trimmed by 5 bases and J by 7 bases, leaving 12 bases between them. Written as DNA, the CDR3 is TGTGCCAGCAGCTCCCATGGGGGGGAGCAGTACGTC. It is translated as CASSSHGGEQYV.

The sample holds a few counts of this clone. V is TRBV30 and J is TRBJ1-6; D remains unclear. The V end was cut by 3 bases, the J end by 8 bases, with 17 bases between. Germline CDR1 is GTSNPN and CDR2 is SVGIG (reference sequence). CDR3 size: 15 residues. CDR3 protein: CAWRGSDTGDSPLHF. Here the CDR3 DNA reads TGTGCCTGGAGGGGGTCGGATACCGGGGATTCACCCCTCCACTTT.

This clone came up once. The chain links TRBV12-3 or TRBV12-4 to TRBJ1-2; D unclear. The V gene lost 6 bases and the J gene lost 5 bases, with 10 bases spanning the gap. The CDR3 is 12 residues long. The DNA for the CDR3 is TGTGCCAGCAGCCTCACCGGTTATGGCTACACCTTC. Its translation is CASSLTGYGYTF.

This chain uses TRBV7-2 with TRBJ1-1; TRBD1 matches 9 bases. Germline V gene lookup returns CDR1 SGHTA and CDR2 FQGNSA. The CDR3 has 16 amino acids. J lost 5 bases, V lost 5 bases, and 12 bases had no gene match. This CDR3 reads CASSKSGGTGRTEAFF. DNA for the CDR3: TGTGCCAGCAGCAAATCTGGGGGGACAGGGCGTACTGAAGCTTTCTTT.

The chain carries TRBV28 and TRBJ1-2; D ambiguous. V was clipped by 4 bases and J by 4 bases, with 7 bases between them. CDR3 length equals 12 residues. Germline V gene lookup returns CDR1 MDHEN and CDR2 SYDVKM. CDR3 coding DNA: TGTGCCAGCAGTTCGGTCGGCTATGGCTACACCTTC. The encoded protein is CASSSVGYGYTF.

The chain joins TRBV6-5 to TRBJ1-3, with D uncertain. Germline V gives CDR1 MNHEY, CDR2 SVGAGI. CDR3 size: 15 residues. Trimming removed 4 bases at V and 4 bases at J, with 14 bases between. Written as DNA, the CDR3 is TGTGCCAGCAGTTTTTCCGGGAAGCGGGGAAACACCATATATTTT. It is translated as CASSFSGKRGNTIYF.

The chain recombines TRBV5-6 with TRBJ2-4; tentative D call: TRBD1 (5 bases). Between the trimmed V and J ends, which lost 4 bases and 11 bases, there was a span of 13 bases. CDR1 and CDR2 from the germline V gene are SGHDT and YYEEEE. The CDR3 is 12 residues long. DNA for the CDR3: TGTGCCAGCAGCGCAGGACAACGATTTCAGTACTTC. Protein: CASSAGQRFQYF.

V is TRBV3-1 (or the pseudogene TRBV3-2) and J is TRBJ2-1; TRBD2 matches at 9 bases. This CDR3 is 12 amino acids long. Germline assignment: CDR1 LGHDT and CDR2 YNNKEL (reference sequence). J was trimmed by 15 bases and V by 1 base; bases with no gene match: 4. Written as DNA, the CDR3 is TGTGCCAGCAGCCAAGCTAGCGGGGTAGGGTTCTTC. Translated: CASSQASGVGFF.

This chain links TRBV10-1 with TRBJ2-5, with 7 positions matching TRBD1. Germline CDR1 WNHNN, CDR2 SYGVQD (reference sequence). The CDR3 has 14 residues. Trimming removed 2 bases from V and 1 base from J; junction bases left unmatched: 1. Here the CDR3 DNA reads TGCGCCAGCAGTGAGGACAGGGTCCAAGAGACCCAGTACTTC. The encoded protein is CASSEDRVQETQYF.

The V and J genes are TRBV5-1 and TRBJ2-7, with TRBD2 matching 15 bases. J lost 5 bases, V lost 3 bases, and 6 bases had no gene match. The CDR3 length is 16 residues. CDR1 is SGHRS, CDR2 YFSETQ, per germline. DNA of the CDR3: TGCGCCAGCAGCTCGGGACTAGCGGGAGGTTACAACGAGCAGTACGTC. Encoded protein: CASSSGLAGGYNEQYV.

The count of this clone is one. J is TRBJ2-1 and V is TRBV29-1, with 16 positions matching TRBD2. This CDR3 comprises 17 residues. After removal of 7 bases from V and 7 bases from J, the junction contained 13 bases not matched to a gene. Germline CDR1 SQVTM, CDR2 ANQGSEA. CDR3 sequence: CSGSGLAGGGSLNEQFF. In DNA form, the CDR3 reads TGCAGCGGGTCGGGACTAGCGGGAGGGGGGAGTCTTAATGAGCAGTTCTTC.